This TCR beta chain was profiled in a study of Graves' ophthalmopathy and Graves' hyperthyroidism. This clonotype was observed at least ten times. Per germline, CDR1 SGHDT and CDR2 YYEEEE. CDR3 length: 14 residues. V lost 3 bases and J lost 2, with 11 bases in between. For repertoire sequencing, the TCR beta CDR3 regions were amplified from RNA transcripts. Second-round multiplex PCR came after first-round RT-PCR with HTBI primers. One entry per CDR3 protein, called by TCRdb with MiXCR from the multiplex PCR reads. The repertoire consists of 580,000 or so distinct CDR3 sequences, with 35% to 40% occurring once and the leading ten covering approximately 4.1%.

The receptor was isolated from an adult man with Graves' hyperthyroidism. Input material: peripheral blood or thyroid tissue (not recorded which). This chain links TRBV5-6 with TRBJ1-2, with D perhaps matching TRBD1 (6 bases). The chain's CDR3 is CASSSGQPNYGYTF. The CDR3 DNA reads as TGTGCCAGCAGCTCTGGACAGCCCAACTATGGCTACACCTTC.